This TCR beta chain comes out of a study of shared clonotypes between healthy human individuals (dated by TCRdb to the early 2020s). Turning to the overall study: The cohort included a few men and a couple of women between 18 and 49 years of age. For each donor, three plates each were used for CD4 naive and CD4 memory, two plates were used for CD8 naive, and one plate was used for CD8 memory. Blood TCR repertoires of about five healthy adults were deeply sequenced to estimate repertoire size and the extent of clonotype sharing between individuals. To increase sequencing depth and limit assay-specific biases, TCR repertoire library preparation and sequencing were carried out by different laboratories using diverse techniques. Between about 0.85 and 10 billion PBMCs per donor were obtained by leukapheresis.

Relative to germline, V is 4 bases shorter and J is 6 bases shorter, with 15 bases between their ends. Its CDR3 holds 15 amino acids, cysteine through phenylalanine. The only DNA kept is the CDR3, 45 bases in frame from the first base. Via the germline V gene, CDR1 is WSHSY and CDR2 SAAADI. Overall results and qualifications from the work: Across four donors, about 4.5% of naive CD4, around 3.3% of naive CD8, roughly 2.2% of memory CD4, and roughly 0.41% of memory CD8 clonotypes were shared. Larger estimated clonotype richness was generally found for naive subsets than for memory subsets. Because the study included a small number of donors, the genetic and exposure-history diversity represented was limited. Compared with non-shared clonotypes, the clonotypes found in all four sorted-subset donors had higher generation probabilities. Sampling was restricted to blood, and TCR repertoires in tissues likely differ from the TCR repertoires found in blood. Even with the large sequencing depth, rarefaction of the sorted-subset datasets indicated that sequencing was incomplete. Pairwise subsampling led to the expectation that sequencing depth would affect the degree of clonotype sharing among donors.

As regards this clone: Which antigen it targets is not known. No per-base quality is available; no much larger clone lies one base away.

TCR CDR3 regions were amplified from genomic DNA by multiplex PCR using the deep immunoSEQ assay. Extracted genomic DNA from each cell subset was distributed evenly across all wells of several immunoSEQ 96-well plates, and each plate was treated as a replicate. For sorted subsets, roughly 200 ng of genomic DNA, equivalent to around 30,000 T cell genomes, went into each replicate PCR. The purified libraries were quantified using a Qubit 3.0 fluorometer, sized with a Bioanalyzer 2100, and then quantified again using the KAPA Library Quantification kit. A separate single-read 150-cycle Illumina NextSeq 550 flow cell was used to sequence each immunoSEQ 96-well plate. Under the source paper's analysis protocol: Because only junctional sequences without quality scores were contained in the immunoSEQ output, filtering matching that applied to full-length reads could not be performed. Sequences were annotated with PyIR, a Python wrapper for IgBLAST v1.9, and V/J genes and CDR3 were assigned using IMGT germline references. Reads were removed for weak V/J assignments (E-value above 1e-6), missing CDR3, stop codons, out-of-frame junctions, or ambiguous translated residues. V3J clonotypes were defined as sequences sharing an identical inferred V gene, J gene, and CDR3 amino acid sequence. Percentage overlap between repertoires was calculated by dividing the number of shared unique clonotypes by the size of the smaller repertoire. RTK rarefaction, the Chao1 estimator, and Recon v2.1 estimates of unobserved clonotypes were used to assess repertoire richness. Generation probabilities were computed with OLGA for all TCRbeta clonotypes obtained by the gDNA method from several donors. The table comes from immuneACCESS by way of TCRdb, which keeps in-frame sequences with V and J called. Part of the clones is missing from these tables; in studies checked, under half for an unresolved V gene and the rest for unknown reasons. The V and J calls and clone size were taken over from that table, and D and trimming were inferred from the DNA. The sample table contains under 2,500,000 clones; only one count was recorded for approximately 96% of them. The top ten constitute 0.1% to 0.15% of the sample.

The donors were healthy, HIV-negative adults with no recently reported acute infections or vaccinations. Every donor was a Caucasian adult residing in Nashville, Tennessee, USA. CD4+ T cells were enriched by magnetic negative selection, after which naive cells were positively selected on CD45RA and the negative fraction was taken as the memory subset. After blood collection by leukapheresis, PBMCs were isolated using Ficoll-Histopaque density gradient centrifugation and then cryopreserved in the vapor phase of liquid nitrogen. Analytical flow cytometry was used to check the purity and quantity of every magnetically sorted T cell population. Each sorted fraction had its genomic DNA isolated and then quantified by UV absorbance on a Nanodrop 2000c.

Specimen: naive CD4+ T cells sorted from blood. The cell subset or site label here, explained by the study, means: CD45RA+ positively selected. This TCR was recovered from a man between 18 and 29 years old in good health. The V and J segments used are TRBV10-2 and TRBJ2-2; the best D guess is TRBD2, with 6 bases matching. The CDR3 in this case is CASSATRGKPGELFF. The nucleotide sequence is TGCGCCAGCAGTGCGACTAGGGGAAAACCCGGGGAGCTGTTTTTT.